This TCR beta chain derives from a study of T cell repertoires in cytomegalovirus infection. The overall study: Matching HLA type and CMV infection were both indicated by public TCR beta signatures.

Study-wide results and caveats: Cumulative public TCR beta family frequency identified CMV carriers with the relevant HLA. HLA-C-restricted CMV clonotypes gave the most frequent clonotype in two of eight donors.

Note on this clonotype: The antigen is not known.

This CDR3 has 11 residues. The germline V and J ends were trimmed by 6 bases and 14 bases, with 14 bases remaining between them. TCRdb reprocessed the reads via MiXCR and lists one record per CDR3 protein. The sample includes around 330,000 distinct CDR3 sequences, 15% to 20% of them seen just once. The sequenced sample consisted of PBMCs. This rearrangement joins TRBV12-3 or TRBV12-4 to TRBJ2-1, with D perhaps matching TRBD1 or TRBD2 (5 bases each). The receptor's source is a human donor in good health (CMV status not recorded). Some clones in this sample may be carry-over from other donors' samples. The CDR3 protein is CASSYGTEKFF. The DNA for the CDR3 is TGTGCCAGCAGCTACGGGACGGAAAAGTTCTTC.